This T cell receptor beta chain was retrieved from a study of a mutant IDH1 vaccine in newly diagnosed glioma. Study summary: Prior therapy was radiotherapy, temozolomide, or both; most received both.

Time point specified: week 23, last vaccination. Every single dose of the vaccine, 300 ug of mutant IDH1 20-mer peptide, came with topical imiquimod. On this clone itself: What it recognizes is unknown.

V gave up 1 base and J gave up 7 bases, with 9 bases separating them. The CDR3 consists of 13 residues. Germline CDR1 and CDR2: SGHDT and YYEEEE. TCRdb's copy holds only in-frame clones and misses some; the assay was immunoSEQ multiplex PCR. The sample consists of 50,000 to 70,000 clones, around 87% of them appearing once. Sample: PBMCs, taken from a glioma patient whose treatment included an IDH1 peptide vaccine. This chain links TRBV5-6 with TRBJ1-5; TRBD1 is a possible D gene (5 bases). This sequence originates from a man between 35 and 55 years old with glioma. CDR3 sequence: CASSLYRGQPQHF. Written as DNA, the CDR3 is TGTGCCAGCAGCTTGTATAGGGGACAGCCCCAGCATTTT.